This T cell receptor (beta chain) was documented in a study of T cell responses to AZD1222 COVID-19 vaccine. Germline trimming cut 5 bases from V and 4 bases from J; bases unmatched to any gene: 8. This CDR3 is 15 amino acids long. CDR1 SGHNT and CDR2 YYREEE come from the germline V gene (reference sequence). The table came from immunoSEQ multiplex PCR; TCRdb's copy has only in-frame clones and leaves some out. The sample has 100,000 to 140,000 clones; about nine tenths are singletons. The clonotype originates from an adult who received the AZD1222 COVID-19 vaccine. This specimen consisted of peripheral blood, obtained 28 days after the second AZD1222 dose. The chain uses TRBV5-4 and TRBJ2-1; 8 bases are shared with TRBD2. The CDR3 DNA reads TGTGCCAGCAGGGCGGAGCGGGGGACATACAATGAGCAGTTCTTC. Amino acid sequence: CASRAERGTYNEQFF.